This T cell receptor (beta chain) originates from a study of blood T cell repertoires in COVID-19. Measured with immunoSEQ multiplex PCR; TCRdb has only the in-frame clones, and not every one. The sample shows about 21,000 clones, approximately 80% of them seen only once. This CDR3 has 13 amino acids. Looked up from germline, CDR1 is MNHEY and CDR2 is SVGAGI. Trimming took off 10 bases at V and 7 bases at J, with 14 bases between the two ends. This clone was seen only a few times. Sequenced material: peripheral blood. This sequence originates from an elderly man with active or convalescent COVID-19. This rearrangement joins TRBV6-5 to TRBJ1-6; D is possibly TRBD1 (5 bases). CDR3 DNA: TGTGCCACCCGCCGGGGGGAGAATTCACCCCTCCACTTT. Protein product: CATRRGENSPLHF.